The 27 T cell receptor beta chains presented below share a single source sample, sequenced in a study of shared clonotypes between healthy human individuals (dated by TCRdb to 2018 to 2021). Library construction relied on the immunoSEQ multiplex PCR assay. Here the immuneACCESS table is served through TCRdb, limited to in-frame sequences with V and J called. Missing clones are a known gap in these copies; in checked studies unresolved V genes cover under half, and the rest lacks a known reason. This sample holds 2.3 million or so clones; 85% to 95% were observed only once. About 0.37% of the sample goes to the ten largest clones. The sequencing input was naive CD4+ T cells from PBMCs. The cell subset or site label, as the study defines it: CD45RA+ positively selected. These receptors were taken from a man between 18 and 35 years old in good health. Some clones in this sample may be carry-over from other donors' samples.

In its sample, this clone was seen once. The V and J genes are TRBV25-1 and TRBJ2-3; the match to TRBD2 covers 10 bases. V dropped 2 bases and J dropped 2; count of bases not matched to a gene: 4. Germline CDR1 MGHDK, CDR2 SYGVNS. The CDR3 is made up of 16 amino acids. In DNA form, the CDR3 reads TGTGCCAGCAGTGAAGCACTAGCGGGGTTCACAGATACGCAGTATTTT. Residues: CASSEALAGFTDTQYF.

This chain connects TRBV18 to TRBJ2-3; 7 nucleotides agree with TRBD2. The V gene's germline CDR1 is KGHSH and CDR2 LQKENI. This CDR3 contains 16 residues. Trimming at V came to 3 bases and at J to 1 base, leaving 7 bases not matched to a gene. The CDR3 sequence: CASSPAGASGTDTQYF. CDR3 bases: TGTGCCAGCTCACCGGCGGGAGCTTCGGGCACAGATACGCAGTATTTT.

The chain recombines TRBV28 with TRBJ1-4; D uncertain. V shed 7 bases and J shed 7 bases, with 13 bases lying between them. In germline, CDR1 is MDHEN, CDR2 SYDVKM. The CDR3 consists of 13 residues. The CDR3 sequence is CASTGGLGEKLFF. The CDR3 DNA reads as TGTGCCAGCACGGGCGGGTTGGGTGAAAAACTGTTTTTT.

In regard to this clone: Other DNA sequences in this specimen translate into the identical CDR3. This chain joins TRBV30 and TRBJ2-7; 10 bases map to TRBD2. Germline-derived CDR1 and CDR2 are GTSNPN and SVGIG (reference sequence). After removal of 2 bases from V and 7 bases from J, the junction contained 11 bases not matched to a gene. The CDR3 has 15 residues. The CDR3 DNA follows: TGTGCCTGGAGTACATTTAGCGGGAGGACGGGGGAGCAGTACTTC. Translated: CAWSTFSGRTGEQYF. The full variable domain, rest sourced from reference TRBV30 and TRBJ2-7, is SQTIHQWPATLVQPVGSPLSLECTVEGTSNPNLYWYRQAAGRGLQLLFYSVGIGQISSEVPQNLSASRPQDRQFILSSKKLLLSDSGFYLCAWSTFSGRTGEQYFGPGTRLTVT.

The genes are TRBV9 and TRBJ2-7; 9 bases fit TRBD2. The CDR3 length is 14 residues. Trimming at V came to 4 bases and at J to 5 bases, leaving 7 bases not matched to a gene. CDR1 and CDR2 (germline): SGDLS, YYNGEE. CDR3 DNA: TGTGCCAGCAGCCCAATAGCGGGAGTTGACGAGCAGTACTTC. Its protein is CASSPIAGVDEQYF. Drawing the rest from reference TRBV9 and TRBJ2-7, the complete variable domain is DSGVTQTPKHLITATGQRVTLRCSPRSGDLSVYWYQQSLDQGLQFLIQYYNGEERAKGNILERFSAQQFPDLHSELNLSSLELGDSALYFCASSPIAGVDEQYFGPGTRLTVT.

V gene TRBV5-1 combines with J gene TRBJ2-1, with D possibly TRBD2 on 5 matching bases. The CDR3 is 15 amino acids. Trimming removed 6 bases from V and 0 bases from J, with 13 bases in between. Germline values: CDR1 SGHRS, CDR2 YFSETQ. In nucleotides, the CDR3 is TGCGCCAGCAAAGCGGAGCCATACTCCTACAATGAGCAGTTCTTC. Protein product: CASKAEPYSYNEQFF.

The rearrangement uses TRBV7-3 and TRBJ1-1, with D uncertain. Trimming removed 1 base at V and 7 bases at J, with 10 bases between. Germline-derived CDR1 and CDR2 are SGHTA and FQGTGA. This CDR3 spans 13 amino acids. CDR3 residues: CASSLMGSLEAFF. The CDR3 DNA follows: TGTGCCAGCAGCTTAATGGGGTCCCTTGAAGCTTTCTTT.

This chain joins TRBV5-1 and TRBJ2-1, with TRBD1 matching over 8 bases. The germline CDR1 and CDR2 sequences are SGHRS and YFSETQ. The CDR3 is 12 amino acids. Trimming removed 5 bases from V and 5 bases from J; junction bases left unmatched: 0. The CDR3 nucleotides read TGCGCCAGCAGGACAGGGGACAATGAGCAGTTCTTC. Amino acid sequence: CASRTGDNEQFF.

The chain recombines TRBV5-1 with TRBJ2-3; D is perhaps TRBD2 (6 bases). The germline V gene encodes CDR1 SGHRS and CDR2 YFSETQ. The CDR3 totals 14 residues. With 4 bases removed from V and 4 bases from J, the gap between germline ends came to 13 bases. The CDR3 sequence: CASSLREYPDTQYF. Here the CDR3 DNA reads TGCGCCAGCAGCCTCCGGGAGTACCCAGATACGCAGTATTTT.

The V gene is TRBV7-9, the J gene TRBJ2-6, with TRBD2 as a possible D gene (5 bases). The ends were cut back, 6 bases at V and 2 bases at J, with 17 bases in the middle. Germline CDR1 SEHNR, CDR2 FQNEAQ (reference sequence). The CDR3 covers 17 residues. The CDR3 DNA reads as TGTGCCAGCAGTCCTTTGAGACCGGGGACTGGGGCCAACGTCCTGACTTTC. This encodes CASSPLRPGTGANVLTF.

The V and J genes are TRBV6-1 and TRBJ1-2; 8 positions match TRBD1. Germline loops: CDR1 MNHNS, CDR2 SASEGT. Unmatched junction bases numbered 5, after V lost 4 bases and J lost 4 bases. This CDR3 is 14 amino acids long. The DNA for the CDR3 is TGTGCCAGCAGTGCGGACAGGGAGTTCTATGGCTACACCTTC. Protein: CASSADREFYGYTF.

The J gene is TRBJ2-3, the V gene TRBV9; D not resolved. Germline V gene data show CDR1 as SGDLS and CDR2 as YYNGEE. This CDR3 has 12 residues. With 4 bases removed from V and 4 bases from J, the gap between germline ends came to 7 bases. The CDR3: CASSPSSDTQYF. The CDR3 region has the DNA TGTGCCAGCAGCCCGTCTTCAGATACGCAGTATTTT.

The table lists this clone with a count of one. The chain employs TRBV19 and TRBJ2-7; 7 nucleotides align to TRBD2. The CDR3 extends over 14 amino acids. The ends lost 3 bases at V and 5 bases at J; junction bases unmatched: 7. Germline CDR1 LNHDA, CDR2 SQIVND (reference sequence). CDR3 sequence: CASSMRRERNEQYF. The DNA for the CDR3 is TGTGCCAGTAGTATGCGGCGGGAGAGGAACGAGCAGTACTTC.

V is TRBV27 and J is TRBJ2-5; D remains unclear. The CDR3 extends over 18 amino acids. CDR1 is MNHEY and CDR2 is SMNVEV in the germline V gene (reference sequence). The V end was cut by 4 bases, the J end by 3 bases, with 24 bases between. Written as DNA, the CDR3 is TGTGCCAGCAGTTCAACCTCCTCCCACAGTCTCCCCAAAGAGACCCAGTACTTC. Amino acid sequence: CASSSTSSHSLPKETQYF.

CDR3 bases: TGTGCCAGCAGTGCGGTGGAGAGGCAGCCCCAGCATTTT. This encodes CASSAVERQPQHF. The J gene is TRBJ1-5, the V gene TRBV6-1; D unclear. The CDR3 extends over 13 amino acids. The germline CDR1 and CDR2 sequences are MNHNS and SASEGT. The ends were cut back, 4 bases at V and 7 bases at J, with 11 bases in the middle.

This chain joins TRBV11-2 and TRBJ2-1, with D unclear. V was clipped by 1 base and J by 1 base, with 11 bases between them. Germline V CDR1 and CDR2: SGHAT, FQNNGV. The CDR3 runs 16 residues. CDR3 loop: CASSLAPHQSYNEQFF. The CDR3 nucleotides are TGTGCCAGCAGCTTAGCCCCCCATCAGTCCTACAATGAGCAGTTCTTC.

V and J are TRBV5-1 and TRBJ2-3, with TRBD2 identical over 15 bases. CDR3 length: 18 residues. The V gene end was trimmed by 0 bases and the J gene end by 2 bases; junction bases not matched to a gene: 4. CDR1 is SGHRS, CDR2 YFSETQ, per germline. In DNA form, the CDR3 reads TGCGCCAGCAGCTTGGTGGGACTAGCGGGAGGACTCACAGATACGCAGTATTTT. This codes for CASSLVGLAGGLTDTQYF.

This clone is a singleton in its sample. The same CDR3 can be traced to other DNA sequences in this sample. The chain uses TRBV5-1 and TRBJ2-7; the match to TRBD1 covers 7 bases. There are 14 residues in the CDR3. Trimming took 4 bases from V and 2 from J; bases not matched to a gene: 6. Germline V lookup: CDR1 SGHRS, CDR2 YFSETQ. CDR3 residues: CASSLTGTAYEQYF. The CDR3 bases are TGCGCCAGCAGCCTCACCGGGACAGCCTACGAGCAGTACTTC.

This clone was found once. The chain employs TRBV19 and TRBJ2-7; 11 nucleotides align to TRBD1. Trimming at V came to 5 bases and at J to 2 bases, leaving 8 bases not matched to a gene. CDR1 and CDR2 from the germline V gene are LNHDA and SQIVND (reference sequence). This CDR3 has 16 amino acids. CDR3 amino acids: CASSPRDRGAPYEQYF. For the CDR3, the DNA is TGTGCCAGTAGTCCCCGGGACAGGGGGGCTCCCTACGAGCAGTACTTC.

This clone has a single count. V gene TRBV5-1 combines with J gene TRBJ1-1; possibly TRBD1 for D (6 bases). The CDR3 consists of 16 residues. V was pared by 3 bases and J by 0 bases, with 15 bases between. In germline, CDR1 is SGHRS, CDR2 YFSETQ. The chain's CDR3 is CASSSRLGGMNTEAFF. The CDR3 bases are TGCGCCAGCAGCTCCCGTCTGGGGGGCATGAACACTGAAGCTTTCTTT.

This clone occurred once. The chain joins TRBV6-6 to TRBJ2-7; D may be TRBD1 or TRBD2 (5 bases each). CDR1 MNHNY and CDR2 SVGAGI come from the germline V gene (reference sequence). The CDR3 extends over 13 amino acids. V was trimmed by 6 bases and J by 6 bases, leaving 15 bases between them. For the CDR3, the DNA is TGTGCCAGCAGATTCCGGGACCCACGCGAGCAGTACTTC. Translated: CASRFRDPREQYF.

As regards this clone: Other DNA sequences within the sample encode an identical CDR3. The J gene is TRBJ1-2, the V gene TRBV10-3; 8 nucleotides align to TRBD1. The CDR3 extends over 12 amino acids. Trimming at V came to 2 bases and at J to 7 bases, leaving 0 bases not matched to a gene. Germline-derived CDR1 and CDR2 are ENHRY and SYGVKD. The chain's CDR3 is CAISETGGGYTF. CDR3 DNA: TGTGCCATCAGTGAGACAGGGGGTGGCTACACCTTC.

This rearrangement joins TRBV4-3 to TRBJ2-2; D is uncertain. V lost 1 base to trimming and J lost 8 bases, with 8 bases between them. CDR3 size: 13 residues. Germline CDR1 and CDR2: LGHNA and YSLEER. The chain's CDR3 is CASSQGRRGELFF. The CDR3 DNA is TGCGCCAGCAGCCAAGGACGGCGGGGGGAGCTGTTTTTT.

J is TRBJ2-6 and V is TRBV19, with a tentative D call TRBD2 (6 bases). V dropped 9 bases and J dropped 0 bases, with 15 bases sitting between them. Germline V lookup: CDR1 LNHDA, CDR2 SQIVND (reference sequence). This CDR3 has 16 amino acids. CDR3 region: CASTGTDYSGANVLTF. The CDR3 DNA is TGTGCCAGCACCGGGACGGACTACTCTGGGGCCAACGTCCTGACTTTC.

This chain connects TRBV18 to TRBJ2-2; the match to TRBD1 covers 7 bases. CDR3 size: 16 residues. V was pared by 4 bases and J by 0 bases, with 5 bases of the junction left unmatched. Germline lookup yields CDR1 KGHSH and CDR2 LQKENI. CDR3 amino acids: CASSQLTGPNTGELFF. CDR3 sequence (DNA): TGTGCCAGCTCACAGTTGACAGGGCCGAACACCGGGGAGCTGTTTTTT. The complete variable domain, with remaining parts taken from reference TRBV18 and TRBJ2-2, reads NAGVMQNPRHLVRRRGQEARLRCSPMKGHSHVYWYRQLPEEGLKFMVYLQKENIIDESGMPKERFSAEFPKEGPSILRIQQVVRGDSAAYFCASSQLTGPNTGELFFGEGSRLTVL.

This chain links TRBV29-1 with TRBJ2-7, with D perhaps TRBD1 (6 bases). The V gene lost 4 bases and the J gene lost 6 bases, with 16 bases spanning the gap. In germline, CDR1 is SQVTM, CDR2 ANQGSEA. CDR3 length equals 13 residues. For the CDR3, the DNA is TGCAGCGTTGGATTAAGACAGGACAGCGAGCAGTACTTC. Amino acids: CSVGLRQDSEQYF.

This clone was observed a single time. This chain joins TRBV7-8 and TRBJ2-1, with D uncertain. Germline V lookup: CDR1 SGHVS, CDR2 FQNEAQ. V dropped 1 base and J dropped 0 bases, with 7 bases sitting between them. This CDR3 has 15 amino acids. Written as DNA, the CDR3 is TGTGCCAGCAGCTTAGTGGAAGCCTCCTACAATGAGCAGTTCTTC. Protein sequence: CASSLVEASYNEQFF. Looking up the rest from reference TRBV7-8 and TRBJ2-1 gives the full variable domain: GAGVSQSPRYKVAKRGQDVALRCDPISGHVSLFWYQQALGQGPEFLTYFQNEAQLDKSGLPSDRFFAERPEGSVSTLKIQRTQQEDSAVYLCASSLVEASYNEQFFGPGTRLTVL.